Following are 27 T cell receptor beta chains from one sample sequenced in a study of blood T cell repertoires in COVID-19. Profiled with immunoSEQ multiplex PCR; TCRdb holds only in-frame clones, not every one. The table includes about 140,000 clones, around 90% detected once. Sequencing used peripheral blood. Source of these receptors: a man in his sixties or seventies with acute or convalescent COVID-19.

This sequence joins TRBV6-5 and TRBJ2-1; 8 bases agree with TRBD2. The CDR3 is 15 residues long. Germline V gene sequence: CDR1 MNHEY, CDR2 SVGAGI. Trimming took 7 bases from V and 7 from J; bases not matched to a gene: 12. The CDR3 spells CASKPLSGGSNEQFF. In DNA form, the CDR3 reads TGTGCCAGCAAACCCCTGAGCGGGGGAAGTAATGAGCAGTTCTTC.

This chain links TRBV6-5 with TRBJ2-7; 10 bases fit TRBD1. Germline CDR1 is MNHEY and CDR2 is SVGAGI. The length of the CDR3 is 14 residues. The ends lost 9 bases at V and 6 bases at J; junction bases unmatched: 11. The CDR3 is CASAIRDRGCEQYF. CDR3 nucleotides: TGTGCCAGTGCTATCCGGGACAGGGGCTGCGAGCAGTACTTC.

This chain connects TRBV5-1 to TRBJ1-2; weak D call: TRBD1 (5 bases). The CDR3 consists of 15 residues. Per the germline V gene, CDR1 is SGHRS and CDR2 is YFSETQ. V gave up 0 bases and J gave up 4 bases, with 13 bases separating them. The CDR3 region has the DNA TGCGCCAGCAGCTTGGCAGCAGGGATAAGCTATGGCTACACCTTC. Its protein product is CASSLAAGISYGYTF. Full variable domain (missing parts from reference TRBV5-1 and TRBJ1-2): KAGVTQTPRYLIKTRGQQVTLSCSPISGHRSVSWYQQTPGQGLQFLFEYFSETQRNKGNFPGRFSGRQFSNSRSEMNVSTLELGDSALYLCASSLAAGISYGYTFGSGTRLTVV.

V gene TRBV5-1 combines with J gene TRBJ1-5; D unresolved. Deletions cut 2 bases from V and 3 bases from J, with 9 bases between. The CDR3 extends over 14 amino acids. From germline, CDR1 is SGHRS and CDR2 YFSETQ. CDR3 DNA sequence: TGCGCCAGCAGCTTTTCAGGTACCAATCAGCCCCAGCATTTT. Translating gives CASSFSGTNQPQHF.

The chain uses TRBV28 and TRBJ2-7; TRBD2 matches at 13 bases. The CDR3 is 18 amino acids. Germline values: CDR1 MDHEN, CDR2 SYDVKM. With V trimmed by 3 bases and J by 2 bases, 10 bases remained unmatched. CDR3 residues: CASSFIDEGLAGTYEQYF. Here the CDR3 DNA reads TGTGCCAGCAGTTTTATAGACGAGGGACTAGCGGGAACCTACGAGCAGTACTTC.

CDR3: CASSMTDRDGYTF. In DNA, the CDR3 is TGTGCCAGTAGTATGACGGACAGAGATGGCTACACCTTC. This chain connects TRBV19 to TRBJ1-2, with D perhaps TRBD1 (6 bases). In germline, CDR1 is LNHDA, CDR2 SQIVND (reference sequence). This CDR3 region has 13 residues. V lost 3 bases, J lost 6 bases, and 11 bases lay in between.

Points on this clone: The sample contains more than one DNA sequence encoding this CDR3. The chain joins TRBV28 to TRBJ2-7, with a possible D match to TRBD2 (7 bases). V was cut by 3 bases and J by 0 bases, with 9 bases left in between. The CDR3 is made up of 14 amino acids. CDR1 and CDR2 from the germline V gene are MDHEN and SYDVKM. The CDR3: CASSLGGASYEQYF. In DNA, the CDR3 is TGTGCCAGCAGTTTGGGGGGGGCCTCCTACGAGCAGTACTTC.

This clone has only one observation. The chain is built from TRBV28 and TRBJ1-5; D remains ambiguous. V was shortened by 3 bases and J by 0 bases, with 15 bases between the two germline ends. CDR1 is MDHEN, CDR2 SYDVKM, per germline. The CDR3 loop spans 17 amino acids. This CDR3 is CASSLSPSTNSNQPQHF. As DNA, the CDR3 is TGTGCCAGCAGTTTGAGCCCCTCAACTAATAGCAATCAGCCCCAGCATTTT.

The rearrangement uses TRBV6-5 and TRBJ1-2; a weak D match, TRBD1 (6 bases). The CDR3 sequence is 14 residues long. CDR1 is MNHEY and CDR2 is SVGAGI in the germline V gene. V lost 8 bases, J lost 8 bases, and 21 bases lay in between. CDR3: CASARSEQGQGYTF. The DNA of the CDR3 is TGTGCCAGCGCCCGAAGTGAACAGGGACAAGGCTACACCTTC.

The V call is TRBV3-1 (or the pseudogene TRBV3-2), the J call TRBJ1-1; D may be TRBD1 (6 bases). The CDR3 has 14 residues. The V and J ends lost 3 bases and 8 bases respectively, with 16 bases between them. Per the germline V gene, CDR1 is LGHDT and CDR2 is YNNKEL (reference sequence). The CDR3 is CASSHPIQGMEAFF. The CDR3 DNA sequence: TGTGCCAGCAGCCACCCAATCCAGGGGATGGAAGCTTTCTTT.

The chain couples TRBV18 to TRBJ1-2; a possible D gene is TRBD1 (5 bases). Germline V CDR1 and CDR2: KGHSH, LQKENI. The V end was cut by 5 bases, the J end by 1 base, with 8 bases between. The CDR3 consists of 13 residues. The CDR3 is CASSATVNYGYTF. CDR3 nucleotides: TGTGCCAGCTCAGCGACAGTTAACTATGGCTACACCTTC.

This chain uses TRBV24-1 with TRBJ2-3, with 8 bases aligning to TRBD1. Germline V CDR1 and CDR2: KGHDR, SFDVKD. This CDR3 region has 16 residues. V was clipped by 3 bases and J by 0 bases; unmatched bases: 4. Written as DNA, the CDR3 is TGTGCCACCAGTGATAAACAGGGGGGAAGCACAGATACGCAGTATTTT. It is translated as CATSDKQGGSTDTQYF.

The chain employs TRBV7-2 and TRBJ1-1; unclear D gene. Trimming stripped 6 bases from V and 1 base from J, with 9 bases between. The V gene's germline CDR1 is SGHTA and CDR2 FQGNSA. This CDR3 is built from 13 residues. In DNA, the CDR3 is TGTGCCAGCAGTGGGCGAAGGAACACTGAAGCTTTCTTT. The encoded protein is CASSGRRNTEAFF.

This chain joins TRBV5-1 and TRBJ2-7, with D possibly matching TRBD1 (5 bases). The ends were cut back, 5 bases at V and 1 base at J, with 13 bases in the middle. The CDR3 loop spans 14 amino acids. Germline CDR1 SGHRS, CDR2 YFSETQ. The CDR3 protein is CASRPGLGSYEQYF. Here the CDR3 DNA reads TGCGCCAGCAGGCCAGGGCTTGGGTCCTACGAGCAGTACTTC. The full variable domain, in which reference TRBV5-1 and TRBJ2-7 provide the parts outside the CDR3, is KAGVTQTPRYLIKTRGQQVTLSCSPISGHRSVSWYQQTPGQGLQFLFEYFSETQRNKGNFPGRFSGRQFSNSRSEMNVSTLELGDSALYLCASRPGLGSYEQYFGPGTRLTVT.

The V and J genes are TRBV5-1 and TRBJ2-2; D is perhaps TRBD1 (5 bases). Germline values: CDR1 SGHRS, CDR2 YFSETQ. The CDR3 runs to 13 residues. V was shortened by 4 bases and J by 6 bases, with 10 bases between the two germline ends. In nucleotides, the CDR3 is TGCGCCAGCAGCAAGACAGACGCCGGGGAGCTGTTTTTT. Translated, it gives CASSKTDAGELFF.

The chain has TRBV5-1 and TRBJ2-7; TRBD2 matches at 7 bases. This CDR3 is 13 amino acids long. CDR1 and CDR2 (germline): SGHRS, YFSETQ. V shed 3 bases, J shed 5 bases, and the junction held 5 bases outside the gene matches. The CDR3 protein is CASSSRRGDEQYF. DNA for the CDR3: TGCGCCAGCAGCTCACGTCGGGGGGACGAGCAGTACTTC.

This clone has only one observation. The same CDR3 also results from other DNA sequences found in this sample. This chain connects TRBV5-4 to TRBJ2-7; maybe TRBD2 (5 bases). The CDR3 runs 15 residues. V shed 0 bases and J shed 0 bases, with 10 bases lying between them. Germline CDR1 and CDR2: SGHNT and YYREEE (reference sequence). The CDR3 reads CASSLGGGRSYEQYF. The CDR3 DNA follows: TGTGCCAGCAGCTTGGGTGGCGGGCGCTCCTACGAGCAGTACTTC.

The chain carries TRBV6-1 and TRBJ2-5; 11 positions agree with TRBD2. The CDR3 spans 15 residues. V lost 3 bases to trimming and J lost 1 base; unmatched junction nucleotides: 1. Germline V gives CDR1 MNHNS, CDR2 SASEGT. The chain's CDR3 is CASSDSGRAQETQYF. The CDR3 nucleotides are TGTGCCAGCAGTGATAGCGGGAGGGCCCAAGAGACCCAGTACTTC.

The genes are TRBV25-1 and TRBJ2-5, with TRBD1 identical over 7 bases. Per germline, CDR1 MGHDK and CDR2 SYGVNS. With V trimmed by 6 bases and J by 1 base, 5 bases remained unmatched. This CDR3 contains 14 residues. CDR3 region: CASRTRQGQETQYF. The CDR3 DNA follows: TGTGCCAGCAGGACCAGACAGGGCCAAGAGACCCAGTACTTC.

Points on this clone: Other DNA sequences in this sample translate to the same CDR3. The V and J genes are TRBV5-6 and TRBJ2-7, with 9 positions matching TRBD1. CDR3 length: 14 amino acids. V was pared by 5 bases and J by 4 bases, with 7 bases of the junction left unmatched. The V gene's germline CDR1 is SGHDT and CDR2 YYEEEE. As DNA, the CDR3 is TGTGCCAGCAGTCGGCCGGGACAGGGTTACGAGCAGTACTTC. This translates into CASSRPGQGYEQYF.

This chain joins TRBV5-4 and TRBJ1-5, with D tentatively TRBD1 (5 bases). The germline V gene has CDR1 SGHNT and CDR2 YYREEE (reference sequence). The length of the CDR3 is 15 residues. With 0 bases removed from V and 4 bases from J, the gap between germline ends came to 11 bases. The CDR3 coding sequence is TGTGCCAGCAGCTTGGGGGGCTCCGGGAATCAGCCCCAGCATTTT. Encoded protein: CASSLGGSGNQPQHF.

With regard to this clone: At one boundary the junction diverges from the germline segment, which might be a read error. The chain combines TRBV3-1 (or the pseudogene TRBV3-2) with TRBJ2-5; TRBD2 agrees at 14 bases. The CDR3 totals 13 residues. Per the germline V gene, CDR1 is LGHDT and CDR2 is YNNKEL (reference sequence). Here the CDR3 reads CASSSGTSGSKHF. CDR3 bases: TGTGCCAGCAGCTCTGGGACTAGCGGGAGTAAGCACTTC.

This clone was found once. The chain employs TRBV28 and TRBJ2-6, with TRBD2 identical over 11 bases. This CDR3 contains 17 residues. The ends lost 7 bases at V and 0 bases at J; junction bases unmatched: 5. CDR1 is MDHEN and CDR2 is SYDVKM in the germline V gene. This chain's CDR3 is CASTVLAGASGANVLTF. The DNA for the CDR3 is TGTGCCAGCACCGTACTAGCGGGGGCCTCTGGGGCCAACGTCCTGACTTTC.

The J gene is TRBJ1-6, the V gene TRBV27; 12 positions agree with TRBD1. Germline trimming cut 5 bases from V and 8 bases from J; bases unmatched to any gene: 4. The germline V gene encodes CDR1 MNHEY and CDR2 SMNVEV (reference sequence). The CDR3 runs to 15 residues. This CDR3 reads CASSPGQGAYSPLHF. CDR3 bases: TGTGCCAGCAGTCCGGGACAGGGGGCTTATTCACCCCTCCACTTT.

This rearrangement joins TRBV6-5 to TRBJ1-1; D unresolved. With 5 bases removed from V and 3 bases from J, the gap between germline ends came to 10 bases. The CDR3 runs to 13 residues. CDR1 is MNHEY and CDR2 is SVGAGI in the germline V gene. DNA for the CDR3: TGTGCCAGCAGTCCTGGTCGAGACACTGAAGCTTTCTTT. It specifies CASSPGRDTEAFF.

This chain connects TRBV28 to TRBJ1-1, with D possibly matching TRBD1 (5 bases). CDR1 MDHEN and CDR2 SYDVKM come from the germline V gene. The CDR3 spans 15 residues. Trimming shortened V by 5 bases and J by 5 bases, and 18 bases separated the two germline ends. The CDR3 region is CASSTGGTGGTEAFF. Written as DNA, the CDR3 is TGTGCCAGCAGTACCGGTGGCACCGGGGGGACTGAAGCTTTCTTT.

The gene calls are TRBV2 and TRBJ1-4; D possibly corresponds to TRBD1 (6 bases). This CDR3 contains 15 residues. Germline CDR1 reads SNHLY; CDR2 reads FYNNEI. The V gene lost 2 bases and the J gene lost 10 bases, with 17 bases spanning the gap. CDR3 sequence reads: CASSEQQGDYGKLFF. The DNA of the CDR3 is TGTGCCAGCAGTGAACAACAGGGAGATTACGGAAAACTGTTTTTT.